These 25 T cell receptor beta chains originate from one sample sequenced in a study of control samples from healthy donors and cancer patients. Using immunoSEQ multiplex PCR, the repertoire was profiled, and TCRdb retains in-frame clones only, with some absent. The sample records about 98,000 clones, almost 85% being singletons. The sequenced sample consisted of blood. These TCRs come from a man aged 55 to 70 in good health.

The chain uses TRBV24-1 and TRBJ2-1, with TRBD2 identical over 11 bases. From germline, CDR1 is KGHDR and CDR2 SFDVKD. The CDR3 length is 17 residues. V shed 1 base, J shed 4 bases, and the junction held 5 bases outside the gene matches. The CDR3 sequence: CATSDLSLAGAYNEQFF. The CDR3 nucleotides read TGTGCCACCAGTGATTTATCACTAGCGGGAGCGTACAATGAGCAGTTCTTC.

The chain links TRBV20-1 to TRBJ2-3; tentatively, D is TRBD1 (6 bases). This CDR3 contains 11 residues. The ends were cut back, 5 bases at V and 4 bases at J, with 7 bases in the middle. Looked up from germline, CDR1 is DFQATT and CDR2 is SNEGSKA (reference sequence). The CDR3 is CSARQADTQYF. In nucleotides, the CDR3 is TGCAGTGCTCGACAGGCAGATACGCAGTATTTT.

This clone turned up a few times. The CDR3 DNA follows: TGTGCCAGCTTGGAGAGCACACGAAACACCGGGGAGCTGTTTTTT. It specifies CASLESTRNTGELFF. The chain is built from TRBV2 and TRBJ2-2; D not certain. The V end was cut by 8 bases, the J end by 2 bases, with 15 bases between. CDR1 and CDR2 from the germline V gene are SNHLY and FYNNEI. The CDR3 totals 15 residues. Combining the CDR3 with reference TRBV2 and TRBJ2-2 gives the whole variable domain EPEVTQTPSHQVTQMGQEVILRCVPISNHLYFYWYRQILGQKVEFLVSFYNNEISEKSEIFDDQFSVERPDGSNFTLKIRSTKLEDSAMYFCASLESTRNTGELFFGEGSRLTVL.

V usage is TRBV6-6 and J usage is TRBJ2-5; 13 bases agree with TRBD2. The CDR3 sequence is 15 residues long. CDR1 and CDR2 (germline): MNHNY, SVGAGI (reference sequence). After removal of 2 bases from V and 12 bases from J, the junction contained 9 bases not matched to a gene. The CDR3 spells CASSYRKTSGGEKYF. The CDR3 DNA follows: TGTGCCAGCAGTTACAGAAAAACTAGCGGGGGGGAAAAGTACTTC.

The CDR3 sequence is CASRTGNFPDTQYF. In DNA, the CDR3 is TGTGCCAGCCGGACAGGGAACTTCCCAGATACGCAGTATTTT. The rearrangement joins TRBV27 to TRBJ2-3, with TRBD1 matching 8 bases. V shed 8 bases and J 4 bases; nucleotides not matched to a gene: 8. Germline CDR1 reads MNHEY; CDR2 reads SMNVEV (reference sequence). This CDR3 spans 14 amino acids.

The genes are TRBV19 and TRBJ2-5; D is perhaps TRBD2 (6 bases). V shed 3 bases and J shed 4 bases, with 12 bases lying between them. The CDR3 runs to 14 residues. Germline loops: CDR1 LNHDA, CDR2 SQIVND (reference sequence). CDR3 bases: TGTGCCAGTAGTATGGAACTAGCAGTAGAGACCCAGTACTTC. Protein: CASSMELAVETQYF.

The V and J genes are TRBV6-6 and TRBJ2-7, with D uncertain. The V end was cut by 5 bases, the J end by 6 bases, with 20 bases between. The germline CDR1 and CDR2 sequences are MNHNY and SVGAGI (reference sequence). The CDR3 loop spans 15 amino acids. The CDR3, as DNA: TGTGCCAGCAGTCTTAGGATCGGCGCCCCCAGCGAGCAGTACTTC. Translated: CASSLRIGAPSEQYF.

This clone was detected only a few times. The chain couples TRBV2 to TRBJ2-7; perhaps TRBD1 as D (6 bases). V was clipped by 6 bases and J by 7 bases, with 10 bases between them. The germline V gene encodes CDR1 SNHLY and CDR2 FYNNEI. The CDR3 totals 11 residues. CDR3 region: CASSPDREQYF. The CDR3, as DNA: TGTGCCAGCAGCCCTGACAGGGAGCAGTACTTC.

The DNA of the CDR3 is TGTGCCAGCAGCCACGGACAGGAGGCACCCCTCCACTTT. Encoded protein: CASSHGQEAPLHF. The rearrangement joins TRBV7-9 to TRBJ1-6; 7 positions match TRBD1. The CDR3 extends over 13 amino acids. Germline V gene sequence: CDR1 SEHNR, CDR2 FQNEAQ (reference sequence). V gave up 5 bases and J gave up 11 bases; unmatched junction bases: 6.

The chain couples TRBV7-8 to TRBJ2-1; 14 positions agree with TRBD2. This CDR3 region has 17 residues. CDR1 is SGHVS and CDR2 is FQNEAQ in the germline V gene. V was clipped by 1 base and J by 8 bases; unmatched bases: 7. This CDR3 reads CASSLGYGTSGRDEQFF. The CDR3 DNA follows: TGTGCCAGCAGCTTAGGGTACGGGACTAGCGGGAGAGATGAGCAGTTCTTC.

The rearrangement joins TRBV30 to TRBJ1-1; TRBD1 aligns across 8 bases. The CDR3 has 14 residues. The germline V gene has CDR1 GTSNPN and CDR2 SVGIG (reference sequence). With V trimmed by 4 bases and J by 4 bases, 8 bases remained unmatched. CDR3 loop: CAWMWTGRSTEAFF. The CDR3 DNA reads TGTGCCTGGATGTGGACAGGGCGGAGCACTGAAGCTTTCTTT.

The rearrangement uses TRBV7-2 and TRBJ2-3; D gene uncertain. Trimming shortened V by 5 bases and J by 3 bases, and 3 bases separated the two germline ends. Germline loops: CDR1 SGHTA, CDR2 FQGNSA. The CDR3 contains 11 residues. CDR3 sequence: CASSQTDTQYF. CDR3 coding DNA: TGTGCCAGCAGCCAGACAGATACGCAGTATTTT.

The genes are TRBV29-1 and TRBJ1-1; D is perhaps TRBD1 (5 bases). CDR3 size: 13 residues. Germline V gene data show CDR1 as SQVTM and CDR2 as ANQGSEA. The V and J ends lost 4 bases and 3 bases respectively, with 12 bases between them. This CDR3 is CSVVPDSHTEAFF. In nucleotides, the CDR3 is TGCAGCGTTGTCCCTGACAGTCACACTGAAGCTTTCTTT.

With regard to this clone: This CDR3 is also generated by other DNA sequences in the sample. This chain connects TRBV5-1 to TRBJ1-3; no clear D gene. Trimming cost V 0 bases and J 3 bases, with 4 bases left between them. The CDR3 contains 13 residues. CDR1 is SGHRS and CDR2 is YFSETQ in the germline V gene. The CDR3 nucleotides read TGCGCCAGCAGCTTGGAGGGTGGAAACACCATATATTTT. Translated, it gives CASSLEGGNTIYF.

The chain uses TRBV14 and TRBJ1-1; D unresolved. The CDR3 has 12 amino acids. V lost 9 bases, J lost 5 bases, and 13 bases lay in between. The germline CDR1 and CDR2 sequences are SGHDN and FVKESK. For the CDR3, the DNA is TGTGCCAGTAGGACCCTCGGGACTGAAGCTTTCTTT. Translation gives CASRTLGTEAFF.

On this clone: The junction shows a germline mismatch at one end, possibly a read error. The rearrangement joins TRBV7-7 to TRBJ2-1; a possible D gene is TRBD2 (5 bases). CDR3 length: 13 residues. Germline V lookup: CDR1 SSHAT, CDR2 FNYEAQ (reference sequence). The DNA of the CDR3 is TGTGCTAGCAGCTTAGACTACTACAATGAGCAGTTCTTC. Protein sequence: CASSLDYYNEQFF.

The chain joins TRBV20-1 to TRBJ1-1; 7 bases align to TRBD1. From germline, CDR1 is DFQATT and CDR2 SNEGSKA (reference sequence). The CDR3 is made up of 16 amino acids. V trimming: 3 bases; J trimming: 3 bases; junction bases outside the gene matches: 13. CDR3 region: CSASDGLQGGDTEAFF. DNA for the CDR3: TGCAGTGCTAGTGATGGACTGCAGGGGGGGGACACTGAAGCTTTCTTT.

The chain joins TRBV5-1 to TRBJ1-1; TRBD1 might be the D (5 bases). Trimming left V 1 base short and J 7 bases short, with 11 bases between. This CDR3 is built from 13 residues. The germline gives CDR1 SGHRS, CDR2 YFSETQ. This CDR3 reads CASSLQGSVEAFF. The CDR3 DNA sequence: TGCGCCAGCAGCTTGCAGGGTTCGGTTGAAGCTTTCTTT.

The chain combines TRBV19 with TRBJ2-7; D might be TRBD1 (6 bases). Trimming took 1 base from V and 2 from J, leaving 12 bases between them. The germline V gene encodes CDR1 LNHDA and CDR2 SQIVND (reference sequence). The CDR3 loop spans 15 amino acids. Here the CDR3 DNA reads TGTGCCAGTAGTATAGCGCCCCGACAGGCCTACGAGCAGTACTTC. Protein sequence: CASSIAPRQAYEQYF.

CDR3 loop: CASNRLVHSYEQYF. CDR3 sequence (DNA): TGCGCCAGCAACCGACTAGTTCACTCCTACGAGCAGTACTTC. The V call is TRBV23-1, the J call TRBJ2-7; perhaps TRBD2 as D (6 bases). TRBV23-1 is noted as an ORF with a role that remains uncertain. The V and J ends lost 7 bases and 0 bases respectively, with 13 bases between them. There are 14 residues in the CDR3.

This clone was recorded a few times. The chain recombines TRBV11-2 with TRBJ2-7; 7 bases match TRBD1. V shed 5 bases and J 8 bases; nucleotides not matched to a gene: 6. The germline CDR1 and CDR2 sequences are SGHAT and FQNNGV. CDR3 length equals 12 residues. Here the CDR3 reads CASSPEGGQQYF. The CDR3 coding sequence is TGTGCCAGCAGCCCGGAAGGGGGCCAGCAGTACTTC.

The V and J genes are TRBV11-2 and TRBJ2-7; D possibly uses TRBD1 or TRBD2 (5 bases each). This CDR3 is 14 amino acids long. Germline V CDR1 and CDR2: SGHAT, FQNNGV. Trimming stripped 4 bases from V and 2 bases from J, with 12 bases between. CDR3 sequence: CASSYGTVTYEQYF. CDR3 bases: TGTGCCAGCAGCTACGGGACCGTAACCTACGAGCAGTACTTC.

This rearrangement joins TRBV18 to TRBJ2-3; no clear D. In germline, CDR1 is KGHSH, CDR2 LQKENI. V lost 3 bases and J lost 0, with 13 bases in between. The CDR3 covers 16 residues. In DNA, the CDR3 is TGTGCCAGCTCACCCCCCGAGTTGGGGAGCACAGATACGCAGTATTTT. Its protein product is CASSPPELGSTDTQYF.

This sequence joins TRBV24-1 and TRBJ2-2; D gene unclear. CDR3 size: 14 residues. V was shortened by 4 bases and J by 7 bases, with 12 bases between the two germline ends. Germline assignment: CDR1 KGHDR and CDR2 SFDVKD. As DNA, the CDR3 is TGTGCCACCAGTGAGTCGGCCCGTGGCGGGGAGCTGTTTTTT. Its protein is CATSESARGGELFF.

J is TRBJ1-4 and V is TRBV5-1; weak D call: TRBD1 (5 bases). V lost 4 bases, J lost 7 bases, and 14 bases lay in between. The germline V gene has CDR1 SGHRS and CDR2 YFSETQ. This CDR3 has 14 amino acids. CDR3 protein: CASSATASLEKLFF. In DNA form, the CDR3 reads TGCGCCAGCAGCGCGACAGCCTCTCTTGAAAAACTGTTTTTT.